What follows describes a single T cell receptor beta chain. The antigen is undetermined. The V end was cut by 5 bases, the J end by 2 bases, with 10 bases between. The CDR3 consists of 13 residues. Looked up from germline, CDR1 is PRHDT and CDR2 is FYEKMQ (reference sequence). PCR was performed using 60 Vbeta and 13 Jbeta primers. Assay: immunoSEQ multiplex PCR; the TCRdb copy retains only in-frame clones and omits some. The table records roughly 230,000 clones, 85% to 95% of them present only once. This sample was taken from a study of cytomegalovirus exposure and HLA in healthy donors. Study-level findings and limits: A missense DCLRE1C variant was associated with V- and J-gene trimming of TCR beta chains in a later analysis, and an independent cohort replicated the association. Most of the TCR beta V segments (in an earlier analysis) were productive either about 87% or about 30% of the time. Researchers catalogued some 160 TCR beta chains as cytomegalovirus-associated.

The V call is TRBV13, the J call TRBJ2-7, with D possibly matching TRBD2 (5 bases). The TCR originated in a girl between 2 and 10 years old in good health and CMV-seronegative. Sequencing was done on a sample of PBMCs. The CDR3 DNA reads as TGTGCCAGCAGCGCCCCCGGGGCCTACGAGCAGTACTTC. Protein sequence: CASSAPGAYEQYF. Based on the CDR3 plus reference TRBV13 and TRBJ2-7, the full variable domain is AAGVIQSPRHLIKEKRETATLKCYPIPRHDTVYWYQQGPGQDPQFLISFYEKMQSDKGSIPDRFSAQQFSDYHSELNMSSLELGDSALYFCASSAPGAYEQYFGPGTRLTVT.